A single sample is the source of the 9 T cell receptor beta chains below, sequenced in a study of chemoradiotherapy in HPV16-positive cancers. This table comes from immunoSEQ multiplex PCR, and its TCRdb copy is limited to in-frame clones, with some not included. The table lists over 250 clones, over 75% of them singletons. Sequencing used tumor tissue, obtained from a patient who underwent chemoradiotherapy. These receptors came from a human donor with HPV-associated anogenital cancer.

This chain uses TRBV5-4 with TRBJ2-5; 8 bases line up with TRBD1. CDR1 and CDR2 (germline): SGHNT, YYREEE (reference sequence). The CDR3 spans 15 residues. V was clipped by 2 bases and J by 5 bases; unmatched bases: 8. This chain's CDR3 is CASSFNQGAGETQYF. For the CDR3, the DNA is TGTGCCAGCAGCTTTAACCAGGGGGCGGGGGAGACCCAGTACTTC.

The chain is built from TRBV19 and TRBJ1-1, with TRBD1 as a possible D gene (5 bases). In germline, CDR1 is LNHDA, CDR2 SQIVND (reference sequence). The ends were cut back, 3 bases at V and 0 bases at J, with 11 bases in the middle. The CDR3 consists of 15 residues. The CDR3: CASSMGGTMNTEAFF. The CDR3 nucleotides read TGTGCCAGTAGTATGGGGGGAACAATGAACACTGAAGCTTTCTTT.

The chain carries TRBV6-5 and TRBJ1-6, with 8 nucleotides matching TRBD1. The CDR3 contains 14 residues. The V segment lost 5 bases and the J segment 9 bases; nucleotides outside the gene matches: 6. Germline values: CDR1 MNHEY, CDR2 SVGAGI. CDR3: CASSRQGPPSPLHF. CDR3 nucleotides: TGTGCCAGCAGTCGACAGGGGCCCCCTTCACCCCTCCACTTT.

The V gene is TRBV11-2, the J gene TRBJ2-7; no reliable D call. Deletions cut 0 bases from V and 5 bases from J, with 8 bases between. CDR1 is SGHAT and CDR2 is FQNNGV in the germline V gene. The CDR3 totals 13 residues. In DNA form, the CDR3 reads TGTGCCAGCAGCTTAGATCGCGGAGACGAGCAGTACTTC. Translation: CASSLDRGDEQYF.

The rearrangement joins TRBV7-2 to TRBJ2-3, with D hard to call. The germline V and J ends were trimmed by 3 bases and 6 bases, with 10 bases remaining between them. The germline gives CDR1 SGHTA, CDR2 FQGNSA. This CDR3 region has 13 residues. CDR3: CASSFRVTDTQYF. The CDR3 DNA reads TGTGCCAGCAGCTTCCGGGTTACGGATACGCAGTATTTT.

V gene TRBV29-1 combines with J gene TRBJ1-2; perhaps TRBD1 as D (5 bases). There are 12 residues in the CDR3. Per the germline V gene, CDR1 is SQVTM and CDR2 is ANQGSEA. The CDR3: CTSWGGERGYTF. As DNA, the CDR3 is TGCACCTCCTGGGGCGGGGAGCGCGGCTACACCTTC.

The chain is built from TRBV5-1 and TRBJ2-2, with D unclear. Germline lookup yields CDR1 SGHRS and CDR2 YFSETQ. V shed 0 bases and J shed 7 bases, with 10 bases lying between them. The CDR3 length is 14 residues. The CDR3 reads CASSLVPSNGELFF. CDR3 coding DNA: TGCGCCAGCAGCTTGGTCCCGAGTAACGGGGAGCTGTTTTTT.

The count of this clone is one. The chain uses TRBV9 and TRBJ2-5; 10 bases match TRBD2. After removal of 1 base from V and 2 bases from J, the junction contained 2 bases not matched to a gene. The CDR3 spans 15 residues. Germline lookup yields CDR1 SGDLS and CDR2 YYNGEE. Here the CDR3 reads CASSVLAGEQETQYF. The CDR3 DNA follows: TGTGCCAGCAGCGTACTAGCGGGGGAGCAAGAGACCCAGTACTTC.

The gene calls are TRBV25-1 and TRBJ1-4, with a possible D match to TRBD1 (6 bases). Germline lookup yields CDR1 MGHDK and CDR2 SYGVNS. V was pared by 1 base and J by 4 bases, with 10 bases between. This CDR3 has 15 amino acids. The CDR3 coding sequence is TGTGCCAGCAGTGAATTCGGACAGCGTAATGAAAAACTGTTTTTT. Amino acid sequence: CASSEFGQRNEKLFF. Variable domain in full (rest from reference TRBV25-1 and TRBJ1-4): EADIYQTPRYLVIGTGKKITLECSQTMGHDKMYWYQQDPGMELHLIHYSYGVNSTEKGDLSSESTVSRIRTEHFPLTLESARPSHTSQYLCASSEFGQRNEKLFFGSGTQLSVL.